The present TCR beta chain was sequenced within a study of early T cells in non-severe SARS-CoV-2 infection. Background on the study: The chains were unpaired, and the sequenced material was bulk RNA from unsorted whole blood.

TCRdb reprocessed the 5' RACE reads via MiXCR and lists one record per CDR3 protein. This repertoire shows about 42,000 distinct CDR3 sequences, 7.1% found once; its top ten account for around 4.5%. The source material was whole blood. This TCR derives from an adult who was a healthcare worker with PCR-confirmed SARS-CoV-2 infection or an uninfected control (not recorded which).

The CDR3 protein is CASSFPPGGPTEAFF. As DNA, the CDR3 is TGTGCCAGCAGCTTCCCCCCGGGGGGACCCACTGAAGCTTTCTTT. The chain is built from TRBV7-6 and TRBJ1-1; a weak D match, TRBD1 (5 bases). The V gene's germline CDR1 is SGHVS and CDR2 FNYEAQ. With 3 bases removed from V and 4 bases from J, the gap between germline ends came to 15 bases. This CDR3 has 15 amino acids.